This T cell receptor beta chain derives from a study of T cells after yellow fever vaccination. Study-level results: Highly abundant clonotypes carried over from the bulk population could end up in FACS-sorted repertoires as contaminants. Overlap between CD4 and CD8 compartments was detected for a small share of clonotypes.

MiXCR, run by TCRdb on the 5' RACE reads, gives a single entry per CDR3 protein. The sample gives around 88,000 distinct CDR3 sequences, about an eighth of which show up once; around 23% is in the top ten. This clonotype was seen only a few times. This CDR3 is 14 amino acids long. V was cut by 3 bases and J by 3 bases, with 9 bases left in between. Germline loops: CDR1 MNHEY, CDR2 SMNVEV (reference sequence). This chain uses TRBV27 with TRBJ2-1, with D hard to call. Specimen: CD8+ T cells not binding an NS4B(214-222) dextramer, sorted from PBMCs, collected 21 days after the first yellow fever vaccination. The TCR originated in a man between 18 and 35 years old who received the YFV17D yellow fever vaccine. The CDR3 nucleotides are TGTGCCAGCAGTTTGGGCGTACGCTACAATGAGCAGTTCTTC. Translation gives CASSLGVRYNEQFF.